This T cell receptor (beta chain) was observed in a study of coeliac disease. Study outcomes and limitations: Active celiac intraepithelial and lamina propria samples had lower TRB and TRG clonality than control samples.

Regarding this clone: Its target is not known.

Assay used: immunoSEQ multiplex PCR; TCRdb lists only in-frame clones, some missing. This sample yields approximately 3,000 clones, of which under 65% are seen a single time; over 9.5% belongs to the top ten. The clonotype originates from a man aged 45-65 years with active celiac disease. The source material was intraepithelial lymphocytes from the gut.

The CDR3 reads CASSPGTGGFNQPQHF. CDR3 in DNA: TGCGCCAGCAGCCCGGGGACAGGGGGATTCAATCAGCCCCAGCATTTT. The chain links TRBV4-1 to TRBJ1-5, with 11 bases identical to TRBD1. Per the germline V gene, CDR1 is MGHRA and CDR2 is YSYEKL. This CDR3 contains 16 residues. Trimming removed 4 bases from V and 3 bases from J; junction bases left unmatched: 5.